One sample yielded the 15 T cell receptor beta chains listed below, sequenced in a study of Tregs in tolerant kidney transplant recipients. Generated by immunoSEQ multiplex PCR, the TCRdb table keeps only in-frame clones and is missing some. The table lists about 15,000 clones, approximately 94% of them singletons. Sequencing was performed on CD8+ T cells from blood. Receptors originate from a human donor in good health.

This sequence joins TRBV9 and TRBJ1-1, with D possibly being TRBD1 (6 bases). Per the germline V gene, CDR1 is SGDLS and CDR2 is YYNGEE. The CDR3 consists of 15 residues. Deletions cut 3 bases from V and 1 base from J, with 13 bases between. The CDR3 DNA follows: TGTGCCAGCAGCGCGGACAGAGGGGGGAACACTGAAGCTTTCTTT. This encodes CASSADRGGNTEAFF.

The J gene is TRBJ2-5, the V gene TRBV7-9; 10 nucleotides line up with TRBD2. This CDR3 has 16 amino acids. Per germline, CDR1 SEHNR and CDR2 FQNEAQ (reference sequence). V trimming: 3 bases; J trimming: 4 bases; junction bases outside the gene matches: 8. CDR3 sequence (DNA): TGTGCCAGCAGCTTTCTAGCGGGAGTCTGGGGAGAGACCCAGTACTTC. It translates to CASSFLAGVWGETQYF.

This clone is classed as large. The chain is built from TRBV6-6 and TRBJ1-3; the D is unclear. Trimming removed 4 bases from V and 0 bases from J, with 10 bases in between. This CDR3 has 15 residues. Germline CDR1 MNHNY, CDR2 SVGAGI (reference sequence). For the CDR3, the DNA is TGTGCCAGCAGTTCGGACCCGAGCTCTGGAAACACCATATATTTT. Residues: CASSSDPSSGNTIYF.

In this sample, this clone turned up once. The V gene is TRBV6-5, the J gene TRBJ2-4, with a tentative D call TRBD1 (6 bases). The ends were cut back, 0 bases at V and 4 bases at J, with 10 bases in the middle. CDR3 length: 15 amino acids. Per germline, CDR1 MNHEY and CDR2 SVGAGI. CDR3 bases: TGTGCCAGCAGTTACTCGGACAGAGTGAAAAACATTCAGTACTTC. It codes for CASSYSDRVKNIQYF.

The chain couples TRBV19 to TRBJ2-2, with D uncertain. V lost 8 bases to trimming and J lost 3 bases, with 7 bases between them. CDR3 length: 12 residues. In germline, CDR1 is LNHDA, CDR2 SQIVND (reference sequence). The CDR3 spells CASLEYTGELFF. The CDR3 nucleotides are TGTGCCAGTCTGGAATACACCGGGGAGCTGTTTTTT.

The genes are TRBV6-7 and TRBJ1-2; perhaps TRBD1 as D (6 bases). TRBV6-7 is flagged as an ORF with uncertain function. Between the trimmed V and J ends, which lost 9 bases and 2 bases, there was a span of 16 bases. This CDR3 region has 14 residues. The CDR3 reads CARRTDRLNYGYTF. In DNA form, the CDR3 reads TGTGCCAGAAGAACGGACAGACTAAACTATGGCTACACCTTC.

In DNA, the CDR3 is TGTGCCTGGAGTGCCGGGACTAGCGGGACCAAGGAGCAGTTCTTC. This encodes CAWSAGTSGTKEQFF. The genes are TRBV30 and TRBJ2-1; 13 bases are shared with TRBD2. Germline assignment: CDR1 GTSNPN and CDR2 SVGIG (reference sequence). The CDR3 is made up of 15 amino acids. Germline trimming cut 1 base from V and 10 bases from J; bases unmatched to any gene: 7. Variable domain in full (rest from reference TRBV30 and TRBJ2-1): SQTIHQWPATLVQPVGSPLSLECTVEGTSNPNLYWYRQAAGRGLQLLFYSVGIGQISSEVPQNLSASRPQDRQFILSSKKLLLSDSGFYLCAWSAGTSGTKEQFFGPGTRLTVL.

This clone is deemed medium-sized. The chain is built from TRBV10-2 and TRBJ2-7, with D possibly being TRBD1 (6 bases). The CDR3 covers 13 residues. Germline CDR1 reads WSHSY; CDR2 reads SAAADI. V was trimmed by 4 bases and J by 4 bases, leaving 11 bases between them. CDR3 DNA sequence: TGCGCCAGCAGTGCAGGGGTAGGGTACGAGCAGTACTTC. This codes for CASSAGVGYEQYF.

J is TRBJ1-3 and V is TRBV27; TRBD1 aligns across 8 bases. Germline values: CDR1 MNHEY, CDR2 SMNVEV (reference sequence). J lost 4 bases, V lost 5 bases, and 4 bases had no gene match. This CDR3 has 14 residues. The CDR3 nucleotides read TGTGCCAGCAGTCCCTGGACAGGGGGAAACACCATATATTTT. It codes for CASSPWTGGNTIYF.

J is TRBJ2-7 and V is TRBV2; D perhaps matches TRBD1 (5 bases). Trimming left V 3 bases short and J 2 bases short, with 14 bases between. There are 15 residues in the CDR3. CDR1 and CDR2 (germline): SNHLY, FYNNEI. This CDR3 is CASSENYGHTYEQYF. CDR3 DNA: TGTGCCAGCAGTGAGAATTATGGACACACCTACGAGCAGTACTTC.

This clone has only one observation. The rearrangement links TRBV6-5 to TRBJ2-2, with 8 bases lining up with TRBD2. The CDR3 runs to 15 residues. V was clipped by 2 bases and J by 2 bases; unmatched bases: 1. Looked up from germline, CDR1 is MNHEY and CDR2 is SVGAGI. Here the CDR3 reads CASSYGTRNTGELFF. In DNA form, the CDR3 reads TGTGCCAGCAGTTACGGGACTAGAAACACCGGGGAGCTGTTTTTT.

The V gene is TRBV11-2, the J gene TRBJ2-3, with a possible D match to TRBD2 (5 bases). The CDR3 runs to 13 residues. Trimming cost V 5 bases and J 4 bases, with 10 bases left between them. Germline CDR1 is SGHAT and CDR2 is FQNNGV. Here the CDR3 DNA reads TGTGCCAGCAGCACTAGACCGTCAGATACGCAGTATTTT. The encoded protein is CASSTRPSDTQYF.

Points on this clone: This same CDR3 is encoded by further DNA sequences in the sample. The V and J genes are TRBV7-9 and TRBJ2-1; D gene uncertain. The CDR3 has 12 amino acids. Germline V lookup: CDR1 SEHNR, CDR2 FQNEAQ (reference sequence). V was trimmed by 1 base and J by 7 bases, leaving 5 bases between them. Here the CDR3 reads CASSLGSNEQFF. The CDR3 coding sequence is TGTGCCAGCAGCTTAGGTAGTAATGAGCAGTTCTTC.

The gene calls are TRBV19 and TRBJ2-5, with TRBD1 matching over 8 bases. The CDR3 is 18 residues long. Germline CDR1 and CDR2: LNHDA and SQIVND (reference sequence). V was pared by 3 bases and J by 1 base, with 13 bases of the junction left unmatched. The DNA for the CDR3 is TGTGCCAGTAGTATGAGAGGGCAGGGGGCCCTCTCCCAAGAGACCCAGTACTTC. Its translation is CASSMRGQGALSQETQYF.

The chain employs TRBV30 and TRBJ2-2; TRBD1 aligns across 7 bases. Germline trimming cut 5 bases from V and 14 bases from J; bases unmatched to any gene: 8. Germline loops: CDR1 GTSNPN, CDR2 SVGIG (reference sequence). The CDR3 is made up of 11 amino acids. CDR3 region: CAWGTEVVLFF. Here the CDR3 DNA reads TGTGCCTGGGGGACAGAAGTGGTACTGTTTTTT.